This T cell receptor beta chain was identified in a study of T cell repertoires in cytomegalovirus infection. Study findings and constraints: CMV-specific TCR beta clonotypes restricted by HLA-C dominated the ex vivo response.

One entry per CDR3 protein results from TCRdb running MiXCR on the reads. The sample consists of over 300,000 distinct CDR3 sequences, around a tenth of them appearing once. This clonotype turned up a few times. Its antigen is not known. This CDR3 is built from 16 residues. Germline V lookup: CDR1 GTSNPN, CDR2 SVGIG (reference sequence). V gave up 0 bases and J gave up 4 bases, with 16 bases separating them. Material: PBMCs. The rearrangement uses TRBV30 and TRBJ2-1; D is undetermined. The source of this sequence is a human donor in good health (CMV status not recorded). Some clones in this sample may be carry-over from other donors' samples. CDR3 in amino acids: CAWSVPGRPLYNEQFF. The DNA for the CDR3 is TGTGCCTGGAGTGTACCCGGTAGGCCACTTTACAATGAGCAGTTCTTC.